This T cell receptor (beta chain) was obtained from a study of T cells in Graves' hyperthyroidism and ophthalmopathy. Study-level findings and limits: Patients with ophthalmopathy were separated from those with stable hyperthyroidism by a 13 V-J model. Most thyroid clonotypes expanded above 0.001 appeared in blood too.

This clonotype was recorded at least ten times. Antigen: not known. The length of the CDR3 is 14 residues. The junction had 5 bases not matched to a gene; V was cut back by 4 bases and J by 3 bases. Germline CDR1 PRHDT, CDR2 FYEKMQ (reference sequence). The investigators amplified TCR beta CDR3 regions from RNA transcripts. First-round RT-PCR of the TCR CDR3 relied on the HTBI primer set. TCRdb called the multiplex PCR reads again in MiXCR, with one record for every CDR3 protein. Of 600,000 to 700,000 distinct CDR3 sequences in the sample, about 15% were seen once. This clonotype originated in a woman aged 40 to 50 with Graves' ophthalmopathy. The specimen was blood. This sequence joins TRBV13 and TRBJ1-2; TRBD1 aligns across 7 bases. The CDR3 loop reads CASSSGQTYYGYTF. DNA for the CDR3: TGTGCCAGCAGCTCGGGACAGACCTACTATGGCTACACCTTC.